This T cell receptor beta chain was captured by sequencing in a study of shared clonotypes between healthy human individuals. TCRdb's table, derived via immunoSEQ multiplex PCR, lists solely in-frame clones and lacks some. Of about 680,000 clones listed, approximately 75% are singletons. Only a few counts were recorded for this clone. Sequenced: memory CD4+ T cells sorted from blood. Subset: CD45RA-negative fraction. The receptor was isolated from a woman younger than 45 in good health.

The CDR3 region has the DNA TGTGCCAGCGGGGCCATAAGGGCTAATGAAAAACTGTTTTTT. This sequence encodes CASGAIRANEKLFF. The V and J genes are TRBV6-1 and TRBJ1-4; TRBD1 might be the D (5 bases). Germline CDR1 and CDR2: MNHNS and SASEGT. This CDR3 comprises 14 residues. Deletions cut 8 bases from V and 3 bases from J, with 13 bases between.